Detailed here is one TCR beta chain. The sample is drawn from a study of blood T cell repertoires in COVID-19. Study-level information: Samples came from the United States, Italy and Spain, spanning acute and convalescent COVID-19. Sample material is recorded as cDNA or gDNA derived from T cells, B-cell-depleted T cells, or PBMCs.

This CDR3 is 10 amino acids long. Germline V gives CDR1 MNHEY, CDR2 SVGAGI. Trimming cost V 6 bases and J 3 bases, with 3 bases left between them. Per the original data handling: Nucleated cell number was recorded as an estimate derived from reference gene primer amplification. Clones were sequenced by immunoSEQ multiplex PCR, and TCRdb holds only the in-frame ones, with some missing. V, J and clone size reflect that table, while D and trimming were determined from the DNA. In the table there are around 100,000 clones, about 80% of which are singletons. The sample consisted of peripheral blood. The receptor was isolated from a human donor in a cohort sampled during active COVID-19. This sequence joins TRBV6-5 and TRBJ2-7, with D unclear. CDR3 in DNA: TGTGCCAGCAGCCGCTACGAGCAGTACTTC. Its translation is CASSRYEQYF.